Sequencing of this T cell receptor beta chain was carried out in a study of OX40 agonist ivuxolimab in advanced cancers. Study-wide background: Partial responses, seen in three patients, involved one hepatocellular carcinoma and two cutaneous melanomas.

Trimming took off 7 bases at V and 5 bases at J, with 10 bases between the two ends. The CDR3 runs 12 residues. Germline V lookup: CDR1 MDHEN, CDR2 SYDVKM. The assay was immunoSEQ multiplex PCR, and TCRdb's table has in-frame clones only and misses some. The sample has 95,000 to 110,000 clones, around 90% seen once. Sequencing used CD4+ or CD8+ T cells sorted from blood, obtained in a trial of the OX40 agonist ivuxolimab. The chain has TRBV28 and TRBJ2-3; TRBD2 might be the D (5 bases). The sequence was obtained from an adult with an advanced solid tumor such as melanoma, head and neck, liver or kidney cancer. The CDR3 loop reads CASTPAGDTQYF. The CDR3 DNA reads as TGTGCCAGCACCCCCGCGGGAGATACGCAGTATTTT.